Listed below are T cell receptor beta chains from one sample, sequenced in a study of shared clonotypes between healthy human individuals. Data came from immunoSEQ multiplex PCR; TCRdb stores just in-frame clones and leaves some out. The sample lists 600,000 or so clones, roughly 95% seen once, with around 0.12% in the top ten. Input material: naive CD8+ T cells sorted from blood. Receptor source: a woman aged 30 to 39 in good health. Each CDR3 is given with its conserved first and last residue. A D gene is named only where the DNA matches it firmly. Not all rows give a size; the values are once, few, many and, for expanded clones, a class.

len: 11
d_gene: .
v_gene: TRBV28
abundance: .
j_gene: TRBJ1-2
CDR3aa: CASSFGVGYTF
CDR3nt: TGTGCCAGCAGTTTTGGGGTTGGCTACACCTTC

len: 16
d_gene: TRBD2
v_gene: TRBV9
abundance: .
j_gene: TRBJ2-5
CDR3aa: CASSVELAGYQETQYF
CDR3nt: TGTGCCAGCAGCGTAGAACTAGCGGGATACCAAGAGACCCAGTACTTC

len: 12
d_gene: TRBD1
v_gene: TRBV27
abundance: once
j_gene: TRBJ2-7
CDR3aa: CASSGTGFEQYF
CDR3nt: TGTGCCAGCAGTGGGACAGGGTTCGAGCAGTACTTC

len: 17
d_gene: .
v_gene: TRBV5-4
abundance: once
j_gene: TRBJ2-1
CDR3aa: CASSPAYTGSSYNEQFF
CDR3nt: TGTGCCAGCAGCCCGGCCTACACAGGAAGCTCCTACAATGAGCAGTTCTTC

len: 15
d_gene: TRBD1
v_gene: TRBV2
abundance: .
j_gene: TRBJ1-3
CDR3aa: CASSPQGAGGNTIYF
CDR3nt: TGTGCCAGCAGCCCACAGGGGGCGGGAGGAAACACCATATATTTT

len: 14
d_gene: TRBD1
v_gene: TRBV7-8
abundance: .
j_gene: TRBJ1-2
CDR3aa: CASSLGRTGQGYTF
CDR3nt: TGTGCCAGCAGCTTAGGTCGGACAGGGCAGGGCTACACCTTC

len: 15
d_gene: .
v_gene: TRBV27
abundance: .
j_gene: TRBJ2-7
CDR3aa: CASSLSVAGNHEQYF
CDR3nt: TGTGCCAGCAGTTTATCCGTCGCGGGGAACCACGAGCAGTACTTC

len: 17
d_gene: TRBD1
v_gene: TRBV19
abundance: .
j_gene: TRBJ1-1
CDR3aa: CASRSITGGIRDTEAFF
CDR3nt: TGTGCCAGTAGAAGTATCACAGGGGGAATTAGGGACACTGAAGCTTTCTTT

len: 13
d_gene: .
v_gene: TRBV27
abundance: once
j_gene: TRBJ2-7
CDR3aa: CASTGLVGYEQYF
CDR3nt: TGTGCCAGCACAGGGCTAGTCGGTTACGAGCAGTACTTC

len: 15
d_gene: TRBD2
v_gene: TRBV5-4
abundance: .
j_gene: TRBJ2-5
CDR3aa: CASSLALAGRETQYF
CDR3nt: TGTGCCAGCAGCTTGGCCTTAGCGGGAAGAGAGACCCAGTACTTC

len: 15
d_gene: .
v_gene: TRBV2
abundance: .
j_gene: TRBJ2-5
CDR3aa: CASSAFQATLETQYF
CDR3nt: TGTGCCAGCAGTGCCTTTCAGGCTACCCTGGAGACCCAGTACTTC

len: 14
d_gene: .
v_gene: TRBV13
abundance: once
j_gene: TRBJ1-4
CDR3aa: CASSLGQEGEKLFF
CDR3nt: TGTGCCAGCAGCTTAGGACAGGAAGGTGAAAAACTGTTTTTT

len: 16
d_gene: TRBD1
v_gene: TRBV13
abundance: .
j_gene: TRBJ2-1
CDR3aa: CASSSTRGHGYNEQFF
CDR3nt: TGTGCCAGCAGCTCGACCAGGGGGCATGGGTACAATGAGCAGTTCTTC

len: 15
d_gene: .
v_gene: TRBV7-8
abundance: .
j_gene: TRBJ2-1
CDR3aa: CASSPLAYSYNEQFF
CDR3nt: TGTGCCAGCAGCCCTCTAGCGTACTCCTACAATGAGCAGTTCTTC

len: 16
d_gene: TRBD1
v_gene: TRBV28
abundance: .
j_gene: TRBJ2-7
CDR3aa: CASSLLGTGLSYEQYF
CDR3nt: TGTGCCAGCAGTTTACTTGGGACAGGGTTGTCCTACGAGCAGTACTTC

len: 14
d_gene: TRBD2
v_gene: TRBV9
abundance: .
j_gene: TRBJ2-7
CDR3aa: CASSPGLAEYEQYF
CDR3nt: TGTGCCAGCAGCCCGGGCCTAGCGGAATACGAGCAGTACTTC

len: 13
d_gene: .
v_gene: TRBV27
abundance: .
j_gene: TRBJ1-1
CDR3aa: CASSYGGYTEAFF
CDR3nt: TGTGCCAGCAGTTACGGCGGATACACTGAAGCTTTCTTT

len: 15
d_gene: TRBD2
v_gene: TRBV2
abundance: .
j_gene: TRBJ2-7
CDR3aa: CASSDMLAGEYEQYF
CDR3nt: TGTGCCAGCAGTGATATGCTAGCGGGGGAATACGAGCAGTACTTC

len: 14
d_gene: .
v_gene: TRBV27
abundance: once
j_gene: TRBJ2-2
CDR3aa: CASSFRVNTGELFF
CDR3nt: TGTGCCAGCAGTTTTAGGGTGAACACCGGGGAGCTGTTTTTT

len: 15
d_gene: TRBD2
v_gene: TRBV7-9
abundance: .
j_gene: TRBJ2-7
CDR3aa: CASSRRGEAVNEQYF
CDR3nt: TGTGCCAGCAGCCGTCGGGGGGAGGCCGTCAACGAGCAGTACTTC

len: 14
d_gene: .
v_gene: TRBV28
abundance: .
j_gene: TRBJ1-2
CDR3aa: CASSFIGEGYGYTF
CDR3nt: TGTGCCAGCAGTTTTATAGGAGAGGGCTATGGCTACACCTTC

len: 12
d_gene: .
v_gene: TRBV28
abundance: .
j_gene: TRBJ2-7
CDR3aa: CASSFDSYEQYF
CDR3nt: TGTGCCAGCAGTTTTGACTCCTACGAGCAGTACTTC

len: 13
d_gene: TRBD2
v_gene: TRBV27
abundance: .
j_gene: TRBJ2-1
CDR3aa: CASSSQRGNEQFF
CDR3nt: TGTGCCAGCAGTTCCCAGCGGGGCAATGAGCAGTTCTTC